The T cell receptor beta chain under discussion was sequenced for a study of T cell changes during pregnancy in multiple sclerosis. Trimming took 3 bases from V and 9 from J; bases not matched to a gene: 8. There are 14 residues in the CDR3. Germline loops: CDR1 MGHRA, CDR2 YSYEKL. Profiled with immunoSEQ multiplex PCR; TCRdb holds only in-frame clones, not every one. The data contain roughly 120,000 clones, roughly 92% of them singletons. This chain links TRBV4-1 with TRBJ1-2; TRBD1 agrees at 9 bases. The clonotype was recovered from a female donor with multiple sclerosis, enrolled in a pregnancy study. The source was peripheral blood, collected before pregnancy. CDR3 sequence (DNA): TGCGCCAGCAGCCATCCGGGACAGGGAACACGCTACACCTTC. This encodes CASSHPGQGTRYTF.